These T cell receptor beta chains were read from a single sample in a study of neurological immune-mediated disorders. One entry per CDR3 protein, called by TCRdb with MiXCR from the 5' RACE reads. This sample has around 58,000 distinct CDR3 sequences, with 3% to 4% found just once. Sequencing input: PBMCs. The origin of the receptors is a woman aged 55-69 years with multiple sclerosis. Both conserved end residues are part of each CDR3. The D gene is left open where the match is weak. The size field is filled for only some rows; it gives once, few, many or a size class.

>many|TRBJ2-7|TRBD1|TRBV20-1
CSARVLSGQGNYEQYF
TGCAGTGCTAGAGTTCTCTCTGGACAGGGTAATTACGAGCAGTACTTC
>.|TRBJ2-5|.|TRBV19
CASSWGIQETQYF
TGTGCCAGTAGTTGGGGAATACAAGAGACCCAGTACTTC
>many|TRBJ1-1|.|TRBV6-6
CASRFSQGNTEAFF
TGTGCCAGCAGATTTTCACAGGGCAACACTGAAGCTTTCTTT
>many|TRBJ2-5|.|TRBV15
CATSRDPTAETQYF
TGTGCCACCAGCAGAGATCCGACCGCGGAGACCCAGTACTTC
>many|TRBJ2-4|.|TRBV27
CASSLFSGQGVDIQYF
TGTGCCAGCAGTTTATTCAGCGGCCAGGGAGTAGACATTCAGTACTTC
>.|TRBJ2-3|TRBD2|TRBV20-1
CSARDNSGGSDTQYF
TGCAGTGCTAGAGATAATAGCGGGGGGAGTGATACGCAGTATTTT
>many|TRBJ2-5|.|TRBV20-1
CSASHPLRGDQETQYF
TGCAGTGCTAGTCACCCACTTCGAGGGGACCAAGAGACCCAGTACTTC
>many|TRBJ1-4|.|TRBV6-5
CASRPSSANEKLFF
TGTGCCAGCAGACCTTCATCCGCTAATGAAAAACTGTTTTTT
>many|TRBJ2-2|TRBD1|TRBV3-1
CASSGRDRGNTGELFF
TGTGCCAGCAGCGGACGGGACAGGGGGAACACCGGGGAGCTGTTTTTT
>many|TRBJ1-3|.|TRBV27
CASSHPGQPSSGNTIYF
TGTGCCAGCAGCCACCCGGGACAACCGTCCTCTGGAAACACCATATATTTT
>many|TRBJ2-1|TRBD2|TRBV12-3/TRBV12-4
CASSPVAGAGVQFF
TGTGCCAGCAGTCCTGTAGCGGGGGCCGGGGTGCAGTTCTTC
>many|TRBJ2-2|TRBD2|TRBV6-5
CASSYSSFRGRTGELFF
TGTGCCAGCAGTTACTCGAGTTTTCGCGGGAGAACCGGGGAGCTGTTTTTT
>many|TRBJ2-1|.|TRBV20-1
CSARDRADSYNEQFF
TGCAGTGCTAGAGATCGCGCCGACTCCTACAATGAGCAGTTCTTC
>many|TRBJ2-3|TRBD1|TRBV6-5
CASSYSGTGSTDTQYF
TGTGCCAGCAGTTACTCCGGGACAGGGAGCACAGATACGCAGTATTTT
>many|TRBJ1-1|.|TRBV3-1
CASSQAAGNTEAFF
TGTGCCAGCAGCCAAGCGGCTGGGAACACTGAAGCTTTCTTT
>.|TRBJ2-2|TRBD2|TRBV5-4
CASSLGLAVNTGELFF
TGTGCCAGCAGCTTGGGACTAGCGGTTAACACCGGGGAGCTGTTTTTT
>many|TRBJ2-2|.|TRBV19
CASSMSGTGELFF
TGTGCCAGTAGTATGTCGGGAACCGGGGAGCTGTTTTTT
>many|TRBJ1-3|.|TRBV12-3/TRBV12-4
CASTLFSGNTIYF
TGTGCCAGCACCCTGTTCTCTGGAAACACCATATATTTT
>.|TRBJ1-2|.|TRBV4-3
CASSQDRHVNYGYTF
TGCGCCAGCAGCCAAGATAGACACGTTAACTATGGCTACACCTTC
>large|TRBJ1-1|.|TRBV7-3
CASSLRGNTEAFF
TGTGCCAGCAGCTTAAGGGGGAACACTGAAGCTTTCTTT
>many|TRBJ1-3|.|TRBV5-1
CASSLGVWQYAGNTIYF
TGCGCCAGCAGCTTGGGAGTTTGGCAGTATGCTGGAAACACCATATATTTT
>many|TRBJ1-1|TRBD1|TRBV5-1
CASSLRSGSQGATLRGTEAFF
TGCGCCAGCAGCTTACGTTCCGGGTCGCAGGGGGCTACCCTGAGGGGCACTGAAGCTTTCTTT
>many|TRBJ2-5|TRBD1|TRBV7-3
CASSSHGQGGETQYF
TGTGCCAGCAGCTCCCACGGACAGGGGGGCGAGACCCAGTACTTC
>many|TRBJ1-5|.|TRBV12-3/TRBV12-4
CASTNRGQPQHF
TGTGCCAGCACCAACCGGGGCCAACCCCAGCATTTT
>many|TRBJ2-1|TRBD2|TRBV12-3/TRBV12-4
CASSSIAGAEQFF
TGTGCCAGCAGTTCAATAGCGGGAGCCGAGCAGTTCTTC
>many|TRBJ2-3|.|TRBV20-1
CSARDWDRHTDTQYF
TGCAGTGCTAGAGACTGGGACCGGCACACAGATACGCAGTATTTT
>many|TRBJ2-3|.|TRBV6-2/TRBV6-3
CASGGAEDADTQYF
TGTGCCAGCGGGGGGGCAGAGGACGCAGATACGCAGTATTTT
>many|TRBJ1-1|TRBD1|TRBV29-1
CSVVQQGLEAFF
TGCAGCGTTGTTCAACAGGGGCTGGAAGCTTTCTTT
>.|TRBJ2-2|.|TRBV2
CASSEWVPNTGELFF
TGTGCCAGCAGTGAGTGGGTTCCGAACACCGGGGAGCTGTTTTTT
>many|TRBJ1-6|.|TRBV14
CASSQTGRGSPLHF
TGTGCCAGCAGCCAGACAGGTCGCGGTTCACCCCTCCACTTT
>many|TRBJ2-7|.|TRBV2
CASQGPSYEQYF
TGTGCCAGCCAGGGCCCTTCCTACGAGCAGTACTTC
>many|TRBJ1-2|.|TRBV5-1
CASSLGSARGYTF
TGCGCCAGCAGCTTGGGGAGCGCAAGGGGCTACACCTTC
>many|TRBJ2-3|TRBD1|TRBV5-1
CASSLQGAADTQYF
TGCGCCAGCAGCTTGCAGGGGGCGGCAGATACGCAGTATTTT
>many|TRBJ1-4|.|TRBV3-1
CASSQVGGANEKLFF
TGTGCCAGCAGCCAAGTTGGGGGAGCTAATGAAAAACTGTTTTTT
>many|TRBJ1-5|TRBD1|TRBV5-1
CASSPGGGNQPQHF
TGCGCCAGCAGCCCAGGGGGCGGTAATCAGCCCCAGCATTTT
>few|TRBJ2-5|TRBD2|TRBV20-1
CSAQWAGAETQYF
TGCAGTGCCCAGTGGGCGGGAGCGGAGACCCAGTACTTC
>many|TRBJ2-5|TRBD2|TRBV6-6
CASRGGISGAYRETQYF
TGTGCCAGCAGGGGGGGGATTAGCGGGGCTTACCGAGAGACCCAGTACTTC
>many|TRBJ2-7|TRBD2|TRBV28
CASATLASGSGVEQYF
TGTGCCAGCGCAACCCTCGCTAGCGGGAGCGGAGTCGAGCAGTACTTC
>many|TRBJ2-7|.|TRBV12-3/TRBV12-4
CASSLEDHEQYF
TGTGCCAGCAGTTTAGAGGACCACGAGCAGTACTTC
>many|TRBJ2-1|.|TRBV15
CATSRDLGVYNEQFF
TGTGCCACCAGCAGAGATCTAGGTGTTTACAATGAGCAGTTCTTC
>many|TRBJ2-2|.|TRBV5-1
CASSLGAARNGELFF
TGCGCCAGCAGCTTGGGCGCGGCCCGGAACGGGGAGCTGTTTTTT
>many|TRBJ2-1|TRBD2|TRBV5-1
CASISSGNPYNEQFF
TGCGCCAGCATCTCGAGCGGGAACCCCTACAATGAGCAGTTCTTC
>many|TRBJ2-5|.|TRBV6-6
CASSYSARDAGETQYF
TGTGCCAGCAGTTACAGCGCCAGGGATGCGGGGGAGACCCAGTACTTC
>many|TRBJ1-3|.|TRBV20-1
CSARSGTNSGNTIYF
TGCAGTGCTAGATCCGGGACAAACTCTGGAAACACCATATATTTT
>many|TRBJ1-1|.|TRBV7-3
CASSLAPDTTEAFF
TGTGCCAGCAGCTTAGCCCCCGACACCACTGAAGCTTTCTTT